The clone carrying this T cell receptor beta chain was seen ten or more times. The antigen is unknown. TCRdb re-called the 5' RACE reads with MiXCR, one entry per CDR3 protein. This sample has 500,000 to 650,000 distinct CDR3 sequences, with about 7% found just once. Looked up from germline, CDR1 is MDHEN and CDR2 is SYDVKM. The CDR3 spans 16 residues. V lost 6 bases to trimming and J lost 3 bases, with 21 bases between them. The data belong to a study of identical twins. Broader study findings: These conclusions were based on statistical analysis (cross-sectional, not following the same donors).

A further study also used this sample, focusing on yellow fever vaccine responses in identical twins.

The clonotype comes from a woman aged 18-35 years in good health. The source material was PBMCs. The V and J genes are TRBV28 and TRBJ2-7; D is undetermined. Here the CDR3 reads CASSSPILGSLYEQYV. The CDR3, as DNA: TGTGCCAGCAGCTCCCCCATTCTTGGCTCCCTCTACGAGCAGTACGTC.